This T cell receptor (beta chain) emerged from a study of T cells in tuberculosis. Turning to the study itself: T cells were selected with CD1B tetramers loaded with glucose monomycolate.

The CDR3 is made up of 15 amino acids. CDR1 and CDR2 (germline): LNHDA, SQIVND (reference sequence). Between the trimmed V and J ends, which lost 3 bases and 2 bases, there was a span of 11 bases. Findings and caveats of the study: A GMM-specific repertoire classifier reached about 90% accuracy, AUROC 0.90. Smaller distances to GMM-specific TCRs suggested their expansion in active tuberculosis.

Comment on this clone: Its cognate antigen is unknown.

The method was immunoSEQ multiplex PCR; TCRdb's version includes in-frame clones alone and lacks a portion of them. The top ten hold 8% of the sample, which has about 32,000 clones, roughly 94% seen once. The clonotype originates from a donor aged 10 to 29 with latent tuberculosis or without tuberculosis infection. This rearrangement joins TRBV19 to TRBJ1-5; D gene ambiguous. The source material was PBMCs. DNA for the CDR3: TGTGCCAGTAGTATTCGTAGGCAGGGCAATCAGCCCCAGCATTTT. It is translated as CASSIRRQGNQPQHF.